Listed below are T cell receptor beta chains from one sample, sequenced in a study of early T cells in non-severe SARS-CoV-2 infection. One entry per CDR3 protein, called by TCRdb with MiXCR from the 5' RACE reads. The sample yields 43,000 or so distinct CDR3 sequences, roughly 4% seen once. Specimen: whole blood. Receptors were obtained from an adult who was a healthcare worker with PCR-confirmed SARS-CoV-2 infection or an uninfected control (not recorded which). The conserved cysteine and the conserved F or W are not part of the CDR3 here.

>TRBV7-9
ASSRLAGVIGEQY
>TRBV12-3/TRBV12-4
ASRPSGGMNTEAF
>TRBV29-1
SVVGQGLNEQF
>TRBV2
ASRRDLSEQF
>TRBV4-1
ASSLRGPGSYNEQF
>TRBV11-2
ASSYRLAGVGELF
>TRBV10-3
AISERSGTTNEKLF
>TRBV13
ASSLGYGNTGELF
>TRBV12-3/TRBV12-4
ASRIIGRYNEQF
>TRBV11-3
ASSRTGAGVTQY
>TRBV11-2
ASSSLTGTYEQY
>TRBV7-8
ASSPAEGRSEETQY
>TRBV20-1
SARDLAVYNEQF
>TRBV6-5
ASSHRPGTANYGYT
>TRBV29-1
SGAGIQETQY
>TRBV2
AMARGYTGELF
>TRBV7-6
ASSPGFDYDGTQETQY
>TRBV2
ASSDGTFLASGSSYEQY
>TRBV9
ASSVAFSTGTDTQY
>TRBV18
ASSPVSRNTEAF
>TRBV29-1
SVELAGIYNEQF
>TRBV7-2
ASSYAPGEQY
>TRBV20-1
SARLAGKETQY
>TRBV2
ASSGEGHPLSGANVLT
>TRBV7-3
ASSLRAVSEAF
>TRBV20-1
SVSAGVVHEQF
>TRBV10-2
ASSEVGRRYEQY
>TRBV4-1
ASSQPWGKRHLHNEQF
>TRBV11-1
ASSFAGNSYNEQF
>TRBV5-1
ASSLRLAHEQF
>TRBV29-1
SVQEITDTQY
>TRBV6-5
ASRRQWNTEAF
>TRBV20-1
SARDLLAGYNEQF
>TRBV29-1
SAVTHQAF
>TRBV6-4
ASSQSAGGPNGELF
>TRBV6-5
ASRGTVNYGNTIY
>TRBV29-1
SYIYPDTQY
>TRBV5-4
ASSWGAGELF
>TRBV20-1
SARGTGTYEQY
>TRBV19
ASSTYSGTYNEQF
>TRBV25-1
ASSHRGRTDTQY
>TRBV27
ASSFRQGARSGANVLT
>TRBV6-6
ASSYSDAGGSAEQY
>TRBV6-6
ASSQRPQGLSNQPQH
>TRBV5-4
ASSSNRGTGTGELF
>TRBV5-1
ASSSTRREQF
>TRBV7-6
ASRQPGSSAGELF
>TRBV20-1
SARAASGLTYEQY